This T cell receptor (beta chain) was recovered during a study of shared clonotypes between healthy human individuals. At the level of the study: Participating donors consisted of a couple of women and a few men aged 18 to 49.

Clones were sequenced by immunoSEQ multiplex PCR, and TCRdb holds only the in-frame ones, with some missing. The sample includes 800,000 to 1,200,000 clones, 78% of them seen just once. The specimen was memory CD4+ T cells from PBMCs. The subset here: CD45RA-negative fraction. The sequence was collected from a man between 18 and 35 years old in good health. Some clones in this sample may be carry-over from other donors' samples.

CDR3 sequence: CASSPTGQPQHF. CDR3 coding DNA: TGTGCCAGCAGCCCGACAGGTCAGCCCCAGCATTTT. The rearrangement uses TRBV7-9 and TRBJ1-5, with TRBD1 as a possible D gene (6 bases). Germline lookup yields CDR1 SEHNR and CDR2 FQNEAQ (reference sequence). Trimming removed 5 bases at V and 6 bases at J, with 8 bases between. The CDR3 totals 12 residues.